This T cell receptor beta chain emerged from a study of shared clonotypes between healthy human individuals. Clones were sequenced by immunoSEQ multiplex PCR, and TCRdb holds only the in-frame ones, with some missing. This sample has 550,000 to 700,000 clones, with 60% to 75% found just once. The ends lost 6 bases at V and 5 bases at J; junction bases unmatched: 7. The CDR3 length is 14 residues. CDR1 is SGHVS, CDR2 FQNEAQ, per germline. The receptor comes from a woman under 40 in good health. This rearrangement joins TRBV7-8 to TRBJ2-7; 10 nucleotides agree with TRBD1. Sequencing was performed on memory CD4+ T cells sorted from blood. The sample's subset: CD45RA-negative fraction. This CDR3 is CASRPPGTGDEQYF. CDR3 DNA sequence: TGTGCCAGCAGGCCACCCGGGACAGGGGACGAGCAGTACTTC.